This T cell receptor beta chain was profiled in a study of T cell repertoires in cytomegalovirus infection. For the study at large: CMV infection and matching HLA type were both indicated by public TCR beta signatures. Study-level findings and limits: CMV carriers with the relevant HLA were identified by cumulative public TCR beta family frequency. The study found HLA-C-restricted CMV-specific TCR beta clonotypes dominating the ex vivo response.

MiXCR was run by TCRdb on the reads, yielding one entry per CDR3 protein. The table lists a few hundred thousand distinct CDR3 sequences, about a sixth of them singletons. This CDR3 has 15 amino acids. Trimming stripped 0 bases from V and 6 bases from J, with 13 bases between. This clonotype was found many times. Its antigen is undetermined. The sequencing sample was made of CD8+ T cells from PBMCs. This TCR was sampled from a human donor in good health (CMV status not recorded). Some clones in this sample may be carry-over from other donors' samples. The chain joins TRBV12-3 or TRBV12-4 to TRBJ2-3; D not resolved. Written as DNA, the CDR3 is TGTGCCAGCAGTTTAGCGCGATCCGGGCGGGATACGCAGTATTTT. This encodes CASSLARSGRDTQYF.